This TCR beta chain comes out of a study of shared clonotypes between healthy human individuals. This clone has more than one count but fewer than ten. There are 12 residues in the CDR3. V was clipped by 5 bases and J by 7 bases, with 14 bases between them. CDR1 and CDR2 (germline): GTSNPN, SVGIG (reference sequence). Sequenced by immunoSEQ multiplex PCR; TCRdb stores in-frame clones only, minus some. This repertoire shows about 2 million clones, approximately 94% found once; its top ten account for 1% to 1.5%. Naivety among CD8 cells was defined by CD45RO negativity and positive CCR7 selection, thereby excluding terminally differentiated effector memory CD45RA+ cells.

The origin of this receptor is a man younger than 35 in good health. The chain has TRBV30 and TRBJ1-1; weak D call: TRBD1 (6 bases). Sample: naive CD8+ T cells sorted from blood. CDR3 protein: CAWGRGTREAFF. The CDR3 region has the DNA TGTGCCTGGGGACGCGGGACACGTGAAGCTTTCTTT. Based on the CDR3 plus reference TRBV30 and TRBJ1-1, the full variable domain is SQTIHQWPATLVQPVGSPLSLECTVEGTSNPNLYWYRQAAGRGLQLLFYSVGIGQISSEVPQNLSASRPQDRQFILSSKKLLLSDSGFYLCAWGRGTREAFFGQGTRLTVV.